Presented here are 21 T cell receptor beta chains from one specimen sequenced in a study of T cell responses to AZD1222 COVID-19 vaccine. Some clones are missing from TCRdb's copy, which holds only in-frame ones; the method was immunoSEQ multiplex PCR. The sample comprises 100,000 to 120,000 clones, more than 90% of which are singletons, and 2% to 3% rests with the top ten. The sample was peripheral blood, taken 28 days after the second AZD1222 dose. The receptors were sampled from an adult who received the AZD1222 COVID-19 vaccine.

The chain links TRBV12-3 or TRBV12-4 to TRBJ1-5; TRBD1 might be the D (6 bases). V gave up 11 bases and J gave up 5 bases, with 13 bases separating them. This CDR3 comprises 12 residues. This CDR3 reads CAEQGSYQPQHF. The CDR3 DNA reads TGTGCCGAGCAGGGGTCATATCAGCCCCAGCATTTT.

V is TRBV6-6 and J is TRBJ2-1; 9 bases align to TRBD2. Germline values: CDR1 MNHNY, CDR2 SVGAGI (reference sequence). The V and J ends lost 8 bases and 0 bases, in that order; junction bases with no gene match: 8. The CDR3 spans 16 residues. This chain's CDR3 is CASGSGGHSSYNEQFF. The CDR3 DNA is TGTGCCAGCGGGAGCGGGGGGCATAGCTCCTACAATGAGCAGTTCTTC.

The chain recombines TRBV4-2 with TRBJ1-3; possibly TRBD1 for D (5 bases). The germline gives CDR1 LGHNA, CDR2 YNFKEQ. The CDR3 runs to 14 residues. Trimming shortened V by 0 bases and J by 5 bases, and 8 bases separated the two germline ends. DNA for the CDR3: TGTGCCAGCAGCCAAGAGACAGTACGAAACACCATATATTTT. Protein product: CASSQETVRNTIYF.

CDR3 sequence reads: CASTPQGGTEAFF. The CDR3 bases are TGTGCCAGTACCCCCCAGGGTGGCACTGAAGCTTTCTTT. The J gene is TRBJ1-1, the V gene TRBV19; D perhaps matches TRBD1 (5 bases). The CDR3 is 13 residues long. V lost 7 bases and J 4 bases, leaving 13 bases between the germline ends. Germline CDR1 is LNHDA and CDR2 is SQIVND (reference sequence).

V usage is TRBV20-1 and J usage is TRBJ2-4; 7 bases are a match to TRBD1. The CDR3 has 15 amino acids. V lost 3 bases, J lost 1 base, and 6 bases stayed unmatched. Germline assignment: CDR1 DFQATT and CDR2 SNEGSKA (reference sequence). CDR3 DNA sequence: TGCAGTGCTAGTAACAGGGGAGTTGCCAAAAACATTCAGTACTTC. Protein product: CSASNRGVAKNIQYF.

The chain combines TRBV5-1 with TRBJ1-4, with 9 bases aligning to TRBD1. Germline V gene sequence: CDR1 SGHRS, CDR2 YFSETQ. V was pared by 4 bases and J by 8 bases, with 6 bases of the junction left unmatched. The CDR3 covers 14 residues. CDR3 in amino acids: CASSGDREREKLFF. For the CDR3, the DNA is TGCGCCAGCAGCGGGGACAGGGAGAGGGAAAAACTGTTTTTT. The full variable domain, its missing parts supplied by reference TRBV5-1 and TRBJ1-4, is KAGVTQTPRYLIKTRGQQVTLSCSPISGHRSVSWYQQTPGQGLQFLFEYFSETQRNKGNFPGRFSGRQFSNSRSEMNVSTLELGDSALYLCASSGDREREKLFFGSGTQLSVL.

The genes are TRBV30 and TRBJ1-4, with a weak D call TRBD1 (6 bases). Trimming pared 2 bases from V and 8 bases from J, leaving 12 bases between. Germline V lookup: CDR1 GTSNPN, CDR2 SVGIG (reference sequence). CDR3 length: 13 residues. In DNA form, the CDR3 reads TGTGCCTGGAGTACGGGGGGCGACGAAAAACTGTTTTTT. This sequence encodes CAWSTGGDEKLFF.

The chain combines TRBV7-2 with TRBJ2-2; D not resolved. This CDR3 comprises 15 residues. The ends were cut back, 5 bases at V and 6 bases at J, with 16 bases in the middle. Germline-derived CDR1 and CDR2 are SGHTA and FQGNSA. CDR3 DNA sequence: TGTGCCAGCAGCCTGGTCTTGGGTGGTCCCGGGGAGCTGTTTTTT. Protein product: CASSLVLGGPGELFF.

This rearrangement joins TRBV7-9 to TRBJ1-5; D is unclear. The CDR3 is made up of 12 amino acids. V dropped 3 bases and J dropped 5 bases, with 5 bases sitting between them. Germline V gene data show CDR1 as SEHNR and CDR2 as FQNEAQ (reference sequence). The CDR3 DNA sequence: TGTGCCAGCAGCTTCAGTGATCAGCCCCAGCATTTT. Translation: CASSFSDQPQHF.

This rearrangement joins TRBV18 to TRBJ2-5; 9 bases fit TRBD1. V shed 5 bases, J shed 2 bases, and the junction held 6 bases outside the gene matches. Germline-derived CDR1 and CDR2 are KGHSH and LQKENI. The CDR3 runs to 15 residues. The CDR3 reads CASSIRTGAQETQYF. The CDR3 DNA is TGTGCCAGCTCAATCCGGACAGGGGCTCAAGAGACCCAGTACTTC.

The chain uses TRBV2 and TRBJ2-2, with TRBD1 matching over 10 bases. The V gene's germline CDR1 is SNHLY and CDR2 FYNNEI. CDR3 length: 14 amino acids. V shed 5 bases and J 7 bases; nucleotides not matched to a gene: 4. The CDR3 protein is CASSRQGADGELFF. The CDR3 DNA sequence: TGTGCCAGCAGTCGACAGGGGGCGGACGGGGAGCTGTTTTTT.

The chain recombines TRBV11-3 with TRBJ2-5; 12 positions agree with TRBD2. The CDR3 is 15 residues long. CDR1 and CDR2 (germline): SGHNT, YENEEA. The J segment lost 2 bases and the V segment lost 5 bases, leaving 3 bases of the junction unmatched. For the CDR3, the DNA is TGTGCCAGCAGCCCGGGGACTAGCGGGCAAGAGACCCAGTACTTC. It codes for CASSPGTSGQETQYF.

The rearrangement uses TRBV28 and TRBJ2-3; 8 bases are a match to TRBD1. V was clipped by 6 bases and J by 4 bases; unmatched bases: 3. This CDR3 is 13 amino acids long. Germline-derived CDR1 and CDR2 are MDHEN and SYDVKM. CDR3 in amino acids: CASRGQGADTQYF. The CDR3, as DNA: TGTGCCAGCAGAGGACAGGGTGCAGATACGCAGTATTTT.

This chain uses TRBV4-3 with TRBJ1-2, with 8 bases that match TRBD1. The CDR3 runs to 14 residues. Per the germline V gene, CDR1 is LGHNA and CDR2 is YSLEER. The J segment lost 2 bases and the V segment lost 4 bases, leaving 3 bases of the junction unmatched. For the CDR3, the DNA is TGCGCCAGCAGCCGCGACAGGGGAAACTATGGCTACACCTTC. This sequence encodes CASSRDRGNYGYTF.

The rearrangement links TRBV3-1 (or the pseudogene TRBV3-2) to TRBJ1-2, with 7 bases that match TRBD1. This CDR3 has 16 residues. Germline trimming cut 1 base from V and 0 bases from J; bases unmatched to any gene: 5. Germline values: CDR1 LGHDT, CDR2 YNNKEL (reference sequence). In nucleotides, the CDR3 is TGTGCCAGCAGCCAAGTCTCCGGGACAGCTAACTATGGCTACACCTTC. Translation gives CASSQVSGTANYGYTF.

This chain connects TRBV6-1 to TRBJ2-5; D gene uncertain. The length of the CDR3 is 11 residues. Germline values: CDR1 MNHNS, CDR2 SASEGT. Trimming cost V 5 bases and J 9 bases, with 10 bases left between them. CDR3 DNA sequence: TGTGCCAGCAGTCCCAAGAACCCCCAGTACTTC. This gives the protein CASSPKNPQYF.

The V gene is TRBV7-8, the J gene TRBJ2-7; 10 nucleotides line up with TRBD2. CDR1 and CDR2 (germline): SGHVS, FQNEAQ. The CDR3 runs 15 residues. The ends lost 2 bases at V and 4 bases at J; junction bases unmatched: 5. CDR3 loop: CASSLISSGGYEQYF. In DNA form, the CDR3 reads TGTGCCAGCAGCTTAATCTCTAGCGGGGGATACGAGCAGTACTTC.

This chain's CDR3 is CASSYDETGYEQYF. The DNA of the CDR3 is TGTGCCAGCAGCTATGACGAAACAGGGTACGAGCAGTACTTC. The chain is built from TRBV6-2 or TRBV6-3 and TRBJ2-7, with D possibly being TRBD1 (6 bases). The V end lost 6 bases, the J end lost 4 bases, and 16 bases lay between the germline ends. CDR1 is MNHEY, CDR2 SVGEGT, per germline. CDR3 length equals 14 residues.

The gene calls are TRBV10-3 and TRBJ2-5, with D hard to call. CDR1 and CDR2 from the germline V gene are ENHRY and SYGVKD. Trimming shortened V by 3 bases and J by 2 bases, and 13 bases separated the two germline ends. The CDR3 consists of 15 residues. The CDR3 DNA reads TGTGCCATCAGTGATATGGCCAGCGATCAAGAGACCCAGTACTTC. Its translation: CAISDMASDQETQYF.

The chain has TRBV4-3 and TRBJ1-2; D may be TRBD1 (5 bases). The germline CDR1 and CDR2 sequences are LGHNA and YSLEER. The CDR3 contains 17 residues. This chain's CDR3 is CPTRRRDPGQGNYGYTF. CDR3 coding DNA: TGCCCCACCCGCCGCCGAGACCCAGGACAAGGCAACTATGGCTACACCTTC.

The chain links TRBV11-3 to TRBJ2-7, with 8 bases matching TRBD1. Germline trimming cut 6 bases from V and 0 bases from J; bases unmatched to any gene: 4. The germline V gene encodes CDR1 SGHNT and CDR2 YENEEA. This CDR3 comprises 14 residues. The CDR3 loop reads CASRATGDSYEQYF. CDR3 DNA sequence: TGTGCCAGCAGAGCGACAGGGGACTCCTACGAGCAGTACTTC.